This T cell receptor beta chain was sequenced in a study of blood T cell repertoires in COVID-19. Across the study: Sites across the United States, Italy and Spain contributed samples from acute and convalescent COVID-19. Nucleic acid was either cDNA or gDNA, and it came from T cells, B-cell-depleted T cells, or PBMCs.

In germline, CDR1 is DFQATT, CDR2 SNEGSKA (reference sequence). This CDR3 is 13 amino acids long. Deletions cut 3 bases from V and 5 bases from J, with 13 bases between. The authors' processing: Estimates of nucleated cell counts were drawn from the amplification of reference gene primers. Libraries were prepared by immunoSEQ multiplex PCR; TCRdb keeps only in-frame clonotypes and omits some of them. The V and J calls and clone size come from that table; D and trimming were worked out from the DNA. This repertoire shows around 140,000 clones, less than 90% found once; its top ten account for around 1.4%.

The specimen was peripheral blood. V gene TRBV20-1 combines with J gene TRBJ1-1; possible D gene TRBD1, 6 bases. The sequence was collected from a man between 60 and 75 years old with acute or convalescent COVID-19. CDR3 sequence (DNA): TGCAGTGCTAGTACAGGGCTAGGAACTGAAGCTTTCTTT. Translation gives CSASTGLGTEAFF.